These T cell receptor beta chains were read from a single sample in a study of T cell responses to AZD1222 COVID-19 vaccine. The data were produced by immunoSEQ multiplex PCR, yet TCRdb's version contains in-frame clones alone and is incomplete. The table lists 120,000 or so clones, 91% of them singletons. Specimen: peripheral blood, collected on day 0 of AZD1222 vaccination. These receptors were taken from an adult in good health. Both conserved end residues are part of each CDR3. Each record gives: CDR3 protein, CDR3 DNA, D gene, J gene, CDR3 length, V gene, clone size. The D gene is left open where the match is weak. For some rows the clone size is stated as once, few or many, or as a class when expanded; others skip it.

CDR3: CASSWGTVNGYTF
DNA: TGTGCCAGCAGCTGGGGGACGGTTAATGGCTACACCTTC
D: NA
J: TRBJ1-2
length: 13
V: TRBV12-3/TRBV12-4
size: NA

CDR3: CASSPLASDGHYGYTF
DNA: TGTGCCAGCTCACCCTTAGCCAGCGACGGCCACTATGGCTACACCTTC
D: NA
J: TRBJ1-2
length: 16
V: TRBV18
size: NA

CDR3: CASSSTVSYNEQFF
DNA: TGCGCCAGCAGCTCAACAGTCTCCTACAATGAGCAGTTCTTC
D: NA
J: TRBJ2-1
length: 14
V: TRBV5-1
size: NA

CDR3: CASSSGTGGYREQYF
DNA: TGCGCCAGCAGCTCCGGGACAGGGGGATATAGGGAGCAGTACTTC
D: TRBD1
J: TRBJ2-7
length: 15
V: TRBV5-1
size: NA

CDR3: CASSLTENQPQHF
DNA: TGTGCCAGCAGCTTAACGGAAAATCAGCCCCAGCATTTT
D: NA
J: TRBJ1-5
length: 13
V: TRBV7-3
size: NA

CDR3: CASSVAGSIGNEQFF
DNA: TGTGCCAGCAGCGTAGCCGGGAGTATTGGCAATGAGCAGTTCTTC
D: NA
J: TRBJ2-1
length: 15
V: TRBV9
size: NA

CDR3: CASKDSPYGYTF
DNA: TGCGCCAGTAAGGACAGCCCCTATGGCTACACCTTC
D: NA
J: TRBJ1-2
length: 12
V: TRBV10-2
size: NA

CDR3: CASSDPLTPGQLNEKLFF
DNA: TGTGCCAGCAGCGATCCACTAACGCCGGGACAGCTTAATGAAAAACTGTTTTTT
D: TRBD1
J: TRBJ1-4
length: 18
V: TRBV9
size: NA

CDR3: CASSLMAGAGNTIYF
DNA: TGTGCCAGCAGTTTGATGGCAGGGGCCGGAAACACCATATATTTT
D: NA
J: TRBJ1-3
length: 15
V: TRBV28
size: NA

CDR3: CASSIPGGGSEKLFF
DNA: TGTGCCAGTAGTATTCCAGGGGGGGGATCTGAAAAACTGTTTTTT
D: TRBD1
J: TRBJ1-4
length: 15
V: TRBV19
size: NA

CDR3: CASSWDPDRFPYEQYF
DNA: TGTGCCAGCAGCTGGGACCCGGACAGGTTCCCCTACGAGCAGTACTTC
D: TRBD1
J: TRBJ2-7
length: 16
V: TRBV7-2
size: NA

CDR3: CASSFGGTPHTEAFF
DNA: TGTGCCAGCAGCTTTGGGGGGACCCCGCACACTGAAGCTTTCTTT
D: NA
J: TRBJ1-1
length: 15
V: TRBV11-2
size: NA

CDR3: CAWSVGSLSETQYF
DNA: TGTGCCTGGAGTGTAGGTTCCCTTTCCGAGACCCAGTACTTC
D: NA
J: TRBJ2-5
length: 14
V: TRBV30
size: NA

CDR3: CASSQGPGQGKENYGYTF
DNA: TGTGCCAGCAGCCAAGGACCGGGACAGGGGAAAGAAAACTATGGCTACACCTTC
D: TRBD1
J: TRBJ1-2
length: 18
V: TRBV14
size: once

CDR3: CASSYLDSPLHF
DNA: TGTGCCAGCAGTTACCTGGATTCACCCCTCCACTTT
D: NA
J: TRBJ1-6
length: 12
V: TRBV6-5
size: NA

CDR3: CASSLSQDLSKYF
DNA: TGTGCCAGTAGTCTCAGCCAAGACCTATCTAAGTACTTC
D: NA
J: TRBJ2-7
length: 13
V: TRBV19
size: NA

CDR3: CASTEISNQPQHF
DNA: TGTGCCAGCACAGAAATTAGCAATCAGCCCCAGCATTTT
D: NA
J: TRBJ1-5
length: 13
V: TRBV6-5
size: NA

CDR3: CASSPGVTIATNEKLFF
DNA: TGTGCCAGCAGCCCGGGAGTCACTATTGCAACTAATGAAAAACTGTTTTTT
D: NA
J: TRBJ1-4
length: 17
V: TRBV14
size: NA

CDR3: CASSSLTLGQFF
DNA: TGTGCCAGCAGCTCCCTGACCTTGGGGCAGTTCTTC
D: NA
J: TRBJ2-1
length: 12
V: TRBV11-2
size: NA

CDR3: CASSQARGPSGNTIYF
DNA: TGTGCCAGCAGCCAAGCCAGGGGCCCTTCTGGAAACACCATATATTTT
D: NA
J: TRBJ1-3
length: 16
V: TRBV3-1/TRBV3-2
size: once

CDR3: CASSITFGRPQHF
DNA: TGTGCCAGCTCAATTACCTTTGGTCGGCCCCAGCATTTT
D: NA
J: TRBJ1-5
length: 13
V: TRBV6-5
size: NA

CDR3: CASSALLGQVGGYTF
DNA: TGTGCCAGTAGTGCGTTATTGGGACAAGTCGGTGGCTACACCTTC
D: NA
J: TRBJ1-2
length: 15
V: TRBV19
size: NA

CDR3: CASRAEKLFF
DNA: TGTGCCAGCAGGGCGGAAAAACTGTTTTTT
D: NA
J: TRBJ1-4
length: 10
V: TRBV28
size: NA

CDR3: CASSQEAEVNYGYTF
DNA: TGCGCCAGCAGCCAAGAGGCAGAGGTGAACTATGGCTACACCTTC
D: NA
J: TRBJ1-2
length: 15
V: TRBV4-1
size: NA

CDR3: CASSYGGGTEAFF
DNA: TGTGCCAGCAGTTACGGGGGTGGCACTGAAGCTTTCTTT
D: NA
J: TRBJ1-1
length: 13
V: TRBV6-5
size: NA

CDR3: CASSPDHGQVYGYTF
DNA: TGTGCCAGCAGCCCCGACCACGGGCAGGTTTATGGCTACACCTTC
D: NA
J: TRBJ1-2
length: 15
V: TRBV7-8
size: NA

CDR3: CASSTTLQGTVYGQYF
DNA: TGTGCCAGTAGTACCACTCTTCAGGGGACCGTCTACGGGCAGTACTTC
D: NA
J: TRBJ2-7
length: 16
V: TRBV19
size: NA

CDR3: CASSQDGTGKGQPQHF
DNA: TGCGCCAGCAGCCAAGATGGGACAGGGAAAGGGCAGCCCCAGCATTTT
D: TRBD1
J: TRBJ1-5
length: 16
V: TRBV4-1
size: once

CDR3: CSVDMGQGGINEQFF
DNA: TGCAGCGTTGATATGGGGCAGGGCGGTATCAATGAGCAGTTCTTC
D: NA
J: TRBJ2-1
length: 15
V: TRBV29-1
size: NA

CDR3: CASSSALGGYTF
DNA: TGCGCCAGCAGCTCCGCACTAGGAGGCTACACCTTC
D: NA
J: TRBJ1-2
length: 12
V: TRBV5-1
size: NA

CDR3: CASSPRQANYGYTF
DNA: TGTGCCAGCAGCCCTCGACAGGCTAACTATGGCTACACCTTC
D: NA
J: TRBJ1-2
length: 14
V: TRBV3-1/TRBV3-2
size: NA

CDR3: CASSPGLDTEAFF
DNA: TGTGCCAGCTCACCCGGCCTAGACACTGAAGCTTTCTTT
D: NA
J: TRBJ1-1
length: 13
V: TRBV18
size: NA

CDR3: CASSVTAGSAGNYGYTF
DNA: TGTGCCAGCAGTGTTACGGCAGGGTCTGCCGGAAACTATGGCTACACCTTC
D: NA
J: TRBJ1-2
length: 17
V: TRBV2
size: NA

CDR3: CARSEETGERNQPQHF
DNA: TGTGCCAGAAGCGAAGAGACAGGGGAACGCAATCAGCCCCAGCATTTT
D: NA
J: TRBJ1-5
length: 16
V: TRBV7-5
size: NA

CDR3: CASSLRGPANQPQHF
DNA: TGTGCCAGTAGTCTCAGGGGGCCGGCCAATCAGCCCCAGCATTTT
D: TRBD1
J: TRBJ1-5
length: 15
V: TRBV19
size: NA

CDR3: CASSESTLGGNQPQHF
DNA: TGCGCCAGCAGTGAGTCGACGCTCGGGGGTAATCAGCCCCAGCATTTT
D: NA
J: TRBJ1-5
length: 16
V: TRBV10-2
size: few

CDR3: CSVGGAGAAMGNQPQHF
DNA: TGCAGCGTTGGAGGGGCAGGGGCGGCTATGGGCAATCAGCCCCAGCATTTT
D: NA
J: TRBJ1-5
length: 17
V: TRBV29-1
size: NA

CDR3: CSVGSGGSGNTIYF
DNA: TGCAGCGTTGGATCGGGGGGCTCTGGAAACACCATATATTTT
D: NA
J: TRBJ1-3
length: 14
V: TRBV29-1
size: NA

CDR3: CASSQGPGNNQPQHF
DNA: TGTGCCAGCAGCCAAGGTCCAGGGAACAATCAGCCCCAGCATTTT
D: NA
J: TRBJ1-5
length: 15
V: TRBV3-1/TRBV3-2
size: NA

CDR3: CAWERFGTRGEEAFF
DNA: TGTGCCTGGGAAAGATTCGGGACCCGCGGGGAGGAAGCTTTCTTT
D: NA
J: TRBJ1-1
length: 15
V: TRBV30
size: NA

CDR3: CASSSGSRRVGEQYF
DNA: TGTGCCAGCTCCAGCGGATCCCGGCGAGTTGGGGAGCAGTACTTC
D: NA
J: TRBJ2-7
length: 15
V: TRBV7-8
size: NA

CDR3: CASSSKTGNVSPLHF
DNA: TGTGCCAGCAGCTCAAAGACCGGCAATGTTTCACCCCTCCACTTT
D: NA
J: TRBJ1-6
length: 15
V: TRBV6-5
size: NA

CDR3: CASSAAGGSGELFF
DNA: TGTGCCAGCAGTGCTGCAGGGGGCTCTGGGGAGCTGTTTTTT
D: TRBD1
J: TRBJ2-2
length: 14
V: TRBV28
size: NA

CDR3: CASRDRPNQPQHF
DNA: TGTGCCAGCAGGGACAGACCAAATCAGCCCCAGCATTTT
D: NA
J: TRBJ1-5
length: 13
V: TRBV2
size: NA

CDR3: CASSDKGGRLVTGELFF
DNA: TGTGCCAGCAGTGACAAGGGAGGAAGGCTAGTCACCGGGGAGCTGTTTTTT
D: NA
J: TRBJ2-2
length: 17
V: TRBV6-4
size: NA

CDR3: CASSSGDYYGYTF
DNA: TGCGCCAGCAGCTCAGGGGACTACTATGGCTACACCTTC
D: NA
J: TRBJ1-2
length: 13
V: TRBV5-1
size: NA

CDR3: CASSFRAGKGYTF
DNA: TGTGCCAGCAGCTTTAGGGCAGGGAAAGGCTACACCTTC
D: NA
J: TRBJ1-2
length: 13
V: TRBV7-9
size: few

CDR3: CASSVGMGQTYEQYF
DNA: TGTGCCAGCAGCGTAGGAATGGGACAGACCTACGAGCAGTACTTC
D: TRBD1
J: TRBJ2-7
length: 15
V: TRBV9
size: NA

CDR3: CASSDTGGNGYTF
DNA: TGTGCCAGCAGCGATACAGGGGGCAATGGCTACACCTTC
D: TRBD1
J: TRBJ1-2
length: 13
V: TRBV5-6
size: NA

CDR3: CASKGDQGRTSQSSYNSPLHF
DNA: TGTGCCAGCAAGGGCGATCAGGGCCGGACTTCGCAGAGCTCCTATAATTCACCCCTCCACTTT
D: NA
J: TRBJ1-6
length: 21
V: TRBV2
size: NA